A single sample gave rise to the 16 T cell receptor beta chains below, sequenced in a study of T cell responses to AZD1222 COVID-19 vaccine. The assay was immunoSEQ multiplex PCR, and TCRdb's table has in-frame clones only and misses some. This sample carries tens of thousands of clones, around 87% of them seen once, and the ten largest clones take 30% to 35%. Sequenced material: peripheral blood, taken on day 0 of AZD1222 vaccination. The receptor set was obtained from an adult in good health.

The CDR3 sequence is CASSLWALANYGYTF. CDR3 DNA: TGTGCCAGCAGTTTATGGGCCCTAGCTAACTATGGCTACACCTTC. The chain carries TRBV28 and TRBJ1-2; D uncertain. The germline gives CDR1 MDHEN, CDR2 SYDVKM. The germline V and J ends were trimmed by 0 bases and 0 bases, with 8 bases remaining between them. The length of the CDR3 is 15 residues.

This chain joins TRBV6-1 and TRBJ2-3; possible D gene TRBD2, 5 bases. Per germline, CDR1 MNHNS and CDR2 SASEGT. The CDR3 extends over 15 amino acids. V shed 1 base and J shed 1 base, with 9 bases lying between them. The CDR3: CASSEVGRGTDTQYF. DNA for the CDR3: TGTGCCAGCAGTGAAGTAGGGCGGGGCACAGATACGCAGTATTTT.

The chain uses TRBV5-1 and TRBJ2-2, with 8 bases aligning to TRBD1. The trim removed 0 bases at V and 1 base at J, leaving 8 bases unmatched. Germline CDR1 SGHRS, CDR2 YFSETQ. The CDR3 length is 18 residues. CDR3 region: CASSLGRTGSLNTGELFF. The CDR3 DNA is TGCGCCAGCAGCTTGGGTCGGACAGGGAGCTTGAACACCGGGGAGCTGTTTTTT.

This chain uses TRBV7-9 with TRBJ2-2, with D perhaps TRBD1 (7 bases). The V and J ends lost 5 bases and 4 bases respectively, with 14 bases between them. The CDR3 length is 15 residues. Germline loops: CDR1 SEHNR, CDR2 FQNEAQ (reference sequence). CDR3 loop: CASSLRQGGTGELFF. CDR3 DNA sequence: TGTGCCAGCAGCCTCAGACAGGGAGGCACCGGGGAGCTGTTTTTT.

This chain joins TRBV29-1 and TRBJ2-7; D is undetermined. The germline V and J ends were trimmed by 2 bases and 2 bases, with 7 bases remaining between them. CDR1 is SQVTM and CDR2 is ANQGSEA in the germline V gene. The CDR3 spans 12 residues. CDR3 sequence (DNA): TGCAGCGTTGAACTGGGTACCTACGAGCAGTACTTC. Translation gives CSVELGTYEQYF.

This rearrangement joins TRBV11-2 to TRBJ2-7; D unresolved. V was shortened by 4 bases and J by 9 bases, with 16 bases between the two germline ends. Germline loops: CDR1 SGHAT, CDR2 FQNNGV. CDR3 size: 13 residues. The CDR3 protein is CASSSSPTPGQYF. The CDR3 nucleotides are TGTGCCAGCAGCTCCTCTCCCACTCCGGGGCAGTACTTC.

The genes are TRBV27 and TRBJ2-3; no reliable D call. Trimming removed 5 bases from V and 9 bases from J, with 12 bases in between. CDR3 length: 12 amino acids. Germline-derived CDR1 and CDR2 are MNHEY and SMNVEV (reference sequence). This chain's CDR3 is CASSPPGGTQYF. In nucleotides, the CDR3 is TGTGCCAGCAGTCCACCTGGTGGCACGCAGTATTTT.

The chain recombines TRBV24-1 with TRBJ2-3; perhaps TRBD2 as D (6 bases). This CDR3 has 15 residues. Trimming removed 0 bases from V and 5 bases from J, with 11 bases in between. CDR1 KGHDR and CDR2 SFDVKD come from the germline V gene. In nucleotides, the CDR3 is TGTGCCACCAGTGATTTGAATCAGGGAGGAGATACGCAGTATTTT. Protein: CATSDLNQGGDTQYF.

The V gene is TRBV29-1, the J gene TRBJ2-6; D is unresolved. CDR1 SQVTM and CDR2 ANQGSEA come from the germline V gene. The CDR3 sequence is 14 residues long. V lost 3 bases, J lost 4 bases, and 10 bases lay in between. The CDR3 is CSVDGGSGANVLTF. The CDR3, as DNA: TGCAGCGTTGATGGCGGCTCCGGGGCCAACGTCCTGACTTTC.

The rearrangement links TRBV5-4 to TRBJ2-7; the D is unclear. Per the germline V gene, CDR1 is SGHNT and CDR2 is YYREEE (reference sequence). The CDR3 has 15 residues. The ends were cut back, 5 bases at V and 0 bases at J, with 15 bases in the middle. CDR3 nucleotide sequence: TGTGCCAGCAGGGATTGGGCTAGGAGCTCCTACGAGCAGTACTTC. It specifies CASRDWARSSYEQYF.

V gene TRBV5-1 combines with J gene TRBJ2-7, with 10 nucleotides matching TRBD2. CDR1 is SGHRS and CDR2 is YFSETQ in the germline V gene. The CDR3 is 16 residues long. Trimming cost V 4 bases and J 1 base; bases outside gene matches: 8. The CDR3 DNA reads TGCGCCAGCAGCCCGTCAGCGGGAGGGGATTCCTACGAGCAGTACTTC. As protein: CASSPSAGGDSYEQYF.

The gene calls are TRBV25-1 and TRBJ2-1; the match to TRBD2 covers 9 bases. CDR1 and CDR2 (germline): MGHDK, SYGVNS. This CDR3 spans 15 amino acids. V lost 2 bases, J lost 6 bases, and 5 bases stayed unmatched. As DNA, the CDR3 is TGTGCCAGCAGTGAACCGGGACTAGCTCGCAATGAGCAGTTCTTC. Translated, it gives CASSEPGLARNEQFF.

This sequence joins TRBV12-2 and TRBJ1-3. TRBV12-2 is given as a pseudogene. The CDR3 length is 17 residues. The CDR3 reads CASRLAPGNLSGNTIYF. The CDR3, as DNA: TGTGCAAGTCGCTTAGCGCCTGGGAACCTCTCTGGAAACACCATATATTTT.

V usage is TRBV19 and J usage is TRBJ1-2; D gene uncertain. The germline V and J ends were trimmed by 6 bases and 4 bases, with 12 bases remaining between them. Germline V gene lookup returns CDR1 LNHDA and CDR2 SQIVND (reference sequence). The CDR3 is 13 amino acids. The DNA of the CDR3 is TGTGCCAGTAGGTACGGACGTGTCTATGGCTACACCTTC. Translated: CASRYGRVYGYTF.

The chain is built from TRBV28 and TRBJ2-1, with 9 bases matching TRBD2. Germline V gives CDR1 MDHEN, CDR2 SYDVKM. The CDR3 length is 17 residues. J was trimmed by 0 bases and V by 5 bases; bases with no gene match: 8. The CDR3, as DNA: TGTGCCAGCAGTCCGCTGGGAGCGGGAGGCTCCTACAATGAGCAGTTCTTC. Translating gives CASSPLGAGGSYNEQFF.

This chain uses TRBV7-9 with TRBJ2-7, with D perhaps TRBD1 (6 bases). Trimming stripped 4 bases from V and 0 bases from J, with 13 bases between. Germline loops: CDR1 SEHNR, CDR2 FQNEAQ (reference sequence). The CDR3 is 15 amino acids. The CDR3 DNA is TGTGCCAGCAGCTCCCGGACAGTGAGCTCCTACGAGCAGTACTTC. This codes for CASSSRTVSSYEQYF.